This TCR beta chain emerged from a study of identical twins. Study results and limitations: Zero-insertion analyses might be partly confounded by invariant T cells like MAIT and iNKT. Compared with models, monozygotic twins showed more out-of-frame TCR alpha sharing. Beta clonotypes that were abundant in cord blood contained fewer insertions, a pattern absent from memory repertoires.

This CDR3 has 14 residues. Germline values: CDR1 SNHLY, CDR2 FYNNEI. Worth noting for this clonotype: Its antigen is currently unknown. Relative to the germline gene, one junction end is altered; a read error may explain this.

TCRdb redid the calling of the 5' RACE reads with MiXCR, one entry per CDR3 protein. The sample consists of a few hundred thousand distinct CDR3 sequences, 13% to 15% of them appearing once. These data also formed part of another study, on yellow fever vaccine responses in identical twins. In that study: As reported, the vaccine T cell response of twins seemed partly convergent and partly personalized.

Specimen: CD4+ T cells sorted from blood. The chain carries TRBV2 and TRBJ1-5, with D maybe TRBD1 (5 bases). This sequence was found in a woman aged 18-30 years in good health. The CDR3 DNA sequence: TGTGCCAGCAACCACGGGACGGGCAATCAGCCTCAGCATTTT. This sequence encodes CASNHGTGNQPQHF.